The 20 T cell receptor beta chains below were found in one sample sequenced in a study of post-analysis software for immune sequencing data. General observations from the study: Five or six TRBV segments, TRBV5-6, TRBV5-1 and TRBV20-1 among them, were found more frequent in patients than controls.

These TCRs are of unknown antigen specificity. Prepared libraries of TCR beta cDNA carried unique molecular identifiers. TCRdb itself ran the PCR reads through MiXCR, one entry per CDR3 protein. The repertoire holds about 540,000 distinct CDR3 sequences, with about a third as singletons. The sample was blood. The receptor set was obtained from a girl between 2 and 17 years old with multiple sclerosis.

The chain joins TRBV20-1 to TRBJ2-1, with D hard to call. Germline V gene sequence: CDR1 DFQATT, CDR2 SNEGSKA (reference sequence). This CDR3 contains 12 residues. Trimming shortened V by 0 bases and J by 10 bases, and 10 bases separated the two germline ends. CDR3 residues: CSAREYLEEQFF. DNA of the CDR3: TGCAGTGCTAGAGAATATCTGGAGGAGCAGTTCTTC.

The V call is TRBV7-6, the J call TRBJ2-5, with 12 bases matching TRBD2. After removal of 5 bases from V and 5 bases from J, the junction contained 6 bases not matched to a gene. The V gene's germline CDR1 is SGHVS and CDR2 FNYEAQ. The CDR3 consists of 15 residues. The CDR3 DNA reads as TGTGCCAGCAGCCCTATGACTAGCGGGGGTGAGACCCAGTACTTC. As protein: CASSPMTSGGETQYF.

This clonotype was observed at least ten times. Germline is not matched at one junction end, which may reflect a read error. CDR3 in DNA: TGTGCCAGCAGCCTAGAACGTAGCACAGATACGCAGTATTTT. Amino acid sequence: CASSLERSTDTQYF. The chain has TRBV5-1 and TRBJ2-3; no clear D. This CDR3 comprises 14 residues. Germline values: CDR1 SGHRS, CDR2 YFSETQ.

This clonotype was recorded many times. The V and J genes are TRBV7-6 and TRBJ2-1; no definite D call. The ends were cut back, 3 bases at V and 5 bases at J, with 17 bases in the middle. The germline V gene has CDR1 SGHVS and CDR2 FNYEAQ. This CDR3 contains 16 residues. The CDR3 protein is CASSLFLSSRNNEQFF. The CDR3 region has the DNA TGTGCCAGCAGCTTGTTTCTATCGAGCCGAAACAATGAGCAGTTCTTC.

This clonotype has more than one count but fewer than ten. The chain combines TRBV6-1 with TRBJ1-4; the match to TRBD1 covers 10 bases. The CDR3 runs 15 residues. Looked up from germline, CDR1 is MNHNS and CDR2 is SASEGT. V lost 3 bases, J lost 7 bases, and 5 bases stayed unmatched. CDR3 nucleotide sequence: TGTGCCAGCAGTGATGGGACAGGGGCTGGTGAAAAACTGTTTTTT. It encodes CASSDGTGAGEKLFF.

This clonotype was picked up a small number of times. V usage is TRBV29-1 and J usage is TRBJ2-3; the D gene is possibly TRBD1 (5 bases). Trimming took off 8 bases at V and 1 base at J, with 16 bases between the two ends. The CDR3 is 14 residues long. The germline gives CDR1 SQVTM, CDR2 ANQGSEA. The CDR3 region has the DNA TGCAGCACCAGGGTAAGGCCTGGCACAGATACGCAGTATTTT. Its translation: CSTRVRPGTDTQYF.

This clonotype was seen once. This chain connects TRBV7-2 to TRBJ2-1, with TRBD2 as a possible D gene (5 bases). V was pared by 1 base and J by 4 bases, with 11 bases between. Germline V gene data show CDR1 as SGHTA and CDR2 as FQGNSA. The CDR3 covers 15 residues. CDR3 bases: TGTGCCAGCAGCTTAGAAGGACTCTTTTACAATGAGCAGTTCTTC. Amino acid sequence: CASSLEGLFYNEQFF.

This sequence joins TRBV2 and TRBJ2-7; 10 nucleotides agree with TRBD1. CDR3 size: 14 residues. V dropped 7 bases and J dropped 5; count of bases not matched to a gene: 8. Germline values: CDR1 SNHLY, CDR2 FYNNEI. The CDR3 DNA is TGTGCCAGCATTGGGACAGGGGTAGGGAACGAGCAGTACTTC. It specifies CASIGTGVGNEQYF.

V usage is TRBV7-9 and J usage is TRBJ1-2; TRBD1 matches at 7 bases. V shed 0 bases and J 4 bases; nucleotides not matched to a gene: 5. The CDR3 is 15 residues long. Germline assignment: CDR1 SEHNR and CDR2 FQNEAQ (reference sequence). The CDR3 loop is CASSLAQGDSYGYTF. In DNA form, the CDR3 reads TGTGCCAGCAGCTTAGCGCAGGGGGATTCCTATGGCTACACCTTC. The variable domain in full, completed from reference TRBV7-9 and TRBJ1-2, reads DTGVSQNPRHKITKRGQNVTFRCDPISEHNRLYWYRQTLGQGPEFLTYFQNEAQLEKSRLLSDRFSAERPKGSFSTLEIQRTEQGDSAMYLCASSLAQGDSYGYTFGSGTRLTVV.

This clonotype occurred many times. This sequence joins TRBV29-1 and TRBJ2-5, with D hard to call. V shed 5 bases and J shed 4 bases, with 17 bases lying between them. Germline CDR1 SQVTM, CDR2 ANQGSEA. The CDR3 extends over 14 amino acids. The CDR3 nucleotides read TGCAGCGTTCTTGCCCAACAGAAGGCAGAGACCCAGTACTTC. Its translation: CSVLAQQKAETQYF. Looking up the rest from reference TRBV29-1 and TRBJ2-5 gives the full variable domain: SAVISQKPSRDICQRGTSLTIQCQVDSQVTMMFWYRQQPGQSLTLIATANQGSEATYESGFVIDKFPISRPNLTFSTLTVSNMSPEDSSIYLCSVLAQQKAETQYFGPGTRLLVL.

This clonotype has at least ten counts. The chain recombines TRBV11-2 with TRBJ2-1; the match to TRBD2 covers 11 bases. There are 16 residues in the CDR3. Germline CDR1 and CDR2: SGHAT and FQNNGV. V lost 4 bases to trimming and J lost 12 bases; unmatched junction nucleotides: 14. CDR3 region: CASSSLLAGVPLGQFF. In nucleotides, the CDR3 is TGTGCCAGCAGCTCATTACTAGCGGGGGTCCCTCTTGGGCAGTTCTTC.

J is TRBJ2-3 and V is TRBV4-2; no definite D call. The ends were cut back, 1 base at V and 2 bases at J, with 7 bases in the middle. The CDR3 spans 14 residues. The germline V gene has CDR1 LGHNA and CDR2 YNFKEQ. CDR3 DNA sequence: TGTGCCAGCAGCCAAGGGACCGCCACAGATACGCAGTATTTT. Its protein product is CASSQGTATDTQYF.

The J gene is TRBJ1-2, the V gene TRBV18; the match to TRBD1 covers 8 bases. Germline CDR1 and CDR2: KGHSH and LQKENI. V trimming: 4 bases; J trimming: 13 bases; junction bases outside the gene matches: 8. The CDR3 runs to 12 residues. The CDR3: CASSLRTGWLTF. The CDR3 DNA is TGTGCCAGCTCACTGCGGACAGGGTGGCTCACCTTC.

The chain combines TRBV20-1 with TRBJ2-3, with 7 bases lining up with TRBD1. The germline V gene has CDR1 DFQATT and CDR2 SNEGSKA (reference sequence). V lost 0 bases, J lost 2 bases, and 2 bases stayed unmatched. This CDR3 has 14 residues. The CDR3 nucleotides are TGCAGTGCTAGAGATGGGACAGCCACAGATACGCAGTATTTT. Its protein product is CSARDGTATDTQYF.

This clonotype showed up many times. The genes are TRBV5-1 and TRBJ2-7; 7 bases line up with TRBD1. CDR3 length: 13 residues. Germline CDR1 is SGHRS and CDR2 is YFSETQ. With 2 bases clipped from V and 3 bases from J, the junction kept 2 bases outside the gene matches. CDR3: CASSFDRVYEQYF. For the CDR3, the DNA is TGCGCCAGCAGCTTTGACAGGGTCTACGAGCAGTACTTC.

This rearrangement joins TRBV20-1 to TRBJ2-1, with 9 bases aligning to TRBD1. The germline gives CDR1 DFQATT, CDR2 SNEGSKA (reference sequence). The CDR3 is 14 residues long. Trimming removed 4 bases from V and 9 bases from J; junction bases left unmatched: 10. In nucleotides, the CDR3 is TGCAGTGCTATCCGGACAGGGGCAGAGGTTGAGCAGTTCTTC. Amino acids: CSAIRTGAEVEQFF.

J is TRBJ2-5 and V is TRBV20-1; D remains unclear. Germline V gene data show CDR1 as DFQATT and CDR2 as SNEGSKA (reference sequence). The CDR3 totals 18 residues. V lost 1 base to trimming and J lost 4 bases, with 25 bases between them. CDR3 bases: TGCAGTGCTAGAGTATACCGACCGGGTAGGGATGGTCGAGAGACCCAGTACTTC. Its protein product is CSARVYRPGRDGRETQYF.

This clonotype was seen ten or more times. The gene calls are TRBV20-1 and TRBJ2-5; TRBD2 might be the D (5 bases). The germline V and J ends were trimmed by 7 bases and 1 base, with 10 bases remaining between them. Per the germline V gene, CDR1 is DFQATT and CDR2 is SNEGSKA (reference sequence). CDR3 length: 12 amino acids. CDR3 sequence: CSVAGLQETQYF. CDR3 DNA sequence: TGCAGTGTGGCGGGCCTCCAAGAGACCCAGTACTTC.

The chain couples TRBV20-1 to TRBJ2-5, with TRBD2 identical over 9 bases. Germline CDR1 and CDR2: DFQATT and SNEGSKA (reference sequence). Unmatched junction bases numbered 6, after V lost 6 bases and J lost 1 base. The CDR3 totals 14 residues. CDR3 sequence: CSATERGVQETQYF. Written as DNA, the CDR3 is TGCAGTGCGACCGAGCGGGGGGTCCAAGAGACCCAGTACTTC.

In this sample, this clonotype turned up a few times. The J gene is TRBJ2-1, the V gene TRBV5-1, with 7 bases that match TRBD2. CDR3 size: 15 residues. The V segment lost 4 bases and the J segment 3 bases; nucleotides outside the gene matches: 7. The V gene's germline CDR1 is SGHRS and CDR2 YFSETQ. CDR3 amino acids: CASSGGGNLYNEQFF. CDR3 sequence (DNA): TGCGCCAGCAGCGGGGGGGGGAATCTCTACAATGAGCAGTTCTTC.